This T cell receptor (beta chain) was profiled in a study of Graves' ophthalmopathy and Graves' hyperthyroidism. Study results and caveats: Progression of ophthalmopathy was predicted by the model with about 68% sensitivity and around 77% specificity. Ophthalmopathy versus stable hyperthyroidism: 13-signature model gave 87.88% sensitivity, 81.08% specificity.

Scientists amplified the TCR beta CDR3 regions from RNA transcripts. Second-round multiplex PCR followed a first-round RT-PCR using HTBI primers. MiXCR was run by TCRdb on the multiplex PCR reads, yielding one entry per CDR3 protein. The sample holds some 25,000 distinct CDR3 sequences, around 50% seen once. The term stable hyperthyroidism indicated an absence of ophthalmopathy within 18 months of follow-up. The study recruited hyperthyroidism patients aged 18 to 65 who were newly diagnosed, under 2 months' duration. Germline trimming cut 4 bases from V and 0 bases from J; bases unmatched to any gene: 6. This CDR3 spans 15 amino acids. CDR1 is MGHRA and CDR2 is YSYEKL in the germline V gene. The sample holds many counts of this clonotype. Antigen: not known.

The TCR comes from an adult woman with stable Graves' hyperthyroidism. This chain links TRBV4-1 with TRBJ2-7, with 7 nucleotides matching TRBD2. Sequenced: peripheral blood. CDR3 in DNA: TGCGCCAGCAGCCGGGGAGCGGGACCCTCCTACGAGCAGTACTTC. Translation: CASSRGAGPSYEQYF.